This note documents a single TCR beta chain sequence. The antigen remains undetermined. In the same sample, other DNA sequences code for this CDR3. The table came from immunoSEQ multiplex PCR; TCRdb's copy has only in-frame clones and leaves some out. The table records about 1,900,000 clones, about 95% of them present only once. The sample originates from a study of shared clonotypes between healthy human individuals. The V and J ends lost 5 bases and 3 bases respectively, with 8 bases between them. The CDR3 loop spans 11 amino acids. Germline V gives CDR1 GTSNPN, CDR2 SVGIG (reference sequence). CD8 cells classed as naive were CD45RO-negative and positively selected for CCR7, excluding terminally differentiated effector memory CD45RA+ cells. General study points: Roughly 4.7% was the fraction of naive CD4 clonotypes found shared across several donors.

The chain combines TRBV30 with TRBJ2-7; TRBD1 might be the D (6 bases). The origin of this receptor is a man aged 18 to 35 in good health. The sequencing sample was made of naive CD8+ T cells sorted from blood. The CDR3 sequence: CAWSQGYEQYF. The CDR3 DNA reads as TGTGCCTGGTCACAGGGCTACGAGCAGTACTTC.